The text below deals with one T cell receptor beta chain. Its specificity is unknown. The protocol was immunoSEQ multiplex PCR, while the TCRdb copy is restricted to in-frame clones and leaves out a portion. This table has about 130,000 clones, 75% to 95% appearing once. The sample is drawn from a study of T cell responses to AZD1222 COVID-19 vaccine. CDR1 MDHEN and CDR2 SYDVKM come from the germline V gene. Trimming took 7 bases from V and 9 from J, leaving 13 bases between them. The CDR3 length is 12 residues. Findings and caveats of the study: Epitopes outside B.1.351 and B.1.1.7 mutated regions reportedly drew nearly half of spike TCRs. In a largely white British group with more females than males, clonal diversity was possibly underestimated.

This chain uses TRBV28 with TRBJ1-5; no firm D call. The sample was peripheral blood, taken 28 days after the second AZD1222 dose. This sequence was found in an adult who received the AZD1222 COVID-19 vaccine. CDR3 DNA sequence: TGTGCCAGCAAATCCCCGGCGTTGCCCCAGCATTTT. It is translated as CASKSPALPQHF. Full variable domain (outside the CDR3, taken from reference TRBV28 and TRBJ1-5): DVKVTQSSRYLVKRTGEKVFLECVQDMDHENMFWYRQDPGLGLRLIYFSYDVKMKEKGDIPEGYSVSREKKERFSLILESASTNQTSMYLCASKSPALPQHFGDGTRLSIL.